These 10 T cell receptor beta chains were all obtained from the same sample, sequenced in a study of early T cells in non-severe SARS-CoV-2 infection. Each CDR3 protein is one row after TCRdb ran MiXCR on the 5' RACE reads. The data hold 45,000 or so distinct CDR3 sequences, with roughly 7% observed a single time. The sequencing input was whole blood. The source of these receptors is an adult who was a healthcare worker with PCR-confirmed SARS-CoV-2 infection or an uninfected control (not recorded which).

Many counts were recorded for this clonotype. The J gene is TRBJ2-7, the V gene TRBV2; D uncertain. The CDR3 runs to 14 residues. The V end lost 4 bases, the J end lost 3 bases, and 13 bases lay between the germline ends. CDR1 is SNHLY, CDR2 FYNNEI, per germline. The CDR3 bases are TGTGCCAGCAGTGCTGAGCGACATCGCTACGAGCAGTACTTC. Protein product: CASSAERHRYEQYF.

At least ten counts were recorded for this clonotype. The rearrangement uses TRBV20-1 and TRBJ1-4, with D possibly matching TRBD1 (6 bases). The CDR3 covers 14 residues. V was trimmed by 0 bases and J by 7 bases, leaving 12 bases between them. Germline CDR1 DFQATT, CDR2 SNEGSKA (reference sequence). The DNA for the CDR3 is TGCAGTGCTAGAGATCAAAGAGGGGGTGAAAAACTGTTTTTT. Encoded protein: CSARDQRGGEKLFF.

The gene calls are TRBV6-1 and TRBJ1-2; D is undetermined. Trimming stripped 8 bases from V and 3 bases from J, with 13 bases between. Germline CDR1 and CDR2: MNHNS and SASEGT. This CDR3 spans 13 amino acids. CDR3 in DNA: TGTGCCAGCGTAGAACAGTCGGACTATGGCTACACCTTC. Amino acid sequence: CASVEQSDYGYTF.

This clonotype was seen at least ten times. V and J are TRBV4-3 and TRBJ1-5, with D possibly being TRBD1 (6 bases). Trimming removed 4 bases from V and 7 bases from J, with 14 bases in between. The germline CDR1 and CDR2 sequences are LGHNA and YSLEER. This CDR3 is 14 amino acids long. The CDR3 region is CASSLTGTNQPQHF. DNA for the CDR3: TGCGCCAGCAGCCTGACAGGTACCAACCAGCCCCAGCATTTT.

The chain links TRBV21-1 to TRBJ2-4. TRBV21-1 is flagged as a pseudogene. The CDR3 length is 19 residues. The chain's CDR3 is CASSNSKDGLLLAKNIQYF. CDR3 in DNA: TGTGCCAGCAGCAACTCCAAGGACGGGCTGCTGTTAGCCAAAAACATTCAGTACTTC.

This rearrangement joins TRBV5-1 to TRBJ2-3; no firm D call. This CDR3 is built from 15 residues. The ends were cut back, 2 bases at V and 6 bases at J, with 16 bases in the middle. CDR1 and CDR2 from the germline V gene are SGHRS and YFSETQ. This CDR3 reads CASSFAITMADTQYF. The CDR3 nucleotides are TGCGCCAGCAGCTTCGCGATCACGATGGCGGATACGCAGTATTTT.

This clonotype was counted at least ten times. The chain employs TRBV20-1 and TRBJ1-4, with unresolved D. The CDR3 runs 13 residues. V lost 3 bases and J lost 7, with 12 bases in between. Germline V gene lookup returns CDR1 DFQATT and CDR2 SNEGSKA (reference sequence). The CDR3 DNA reads as TGCAGTGCTAGGTCCGGGCACCGTGAAAAACTGTTTTTT. Translating gives CSARSGHREKLFF.

There are many counts of this clonotype. The chain combines TRBV20-1 with TRBJ2-5; a possible D gene is TRBD1 (6 bases). The V end lost 4 bases, the J end lost 9 bases, and 24 bases lay between the germline ends. Germline CDR1 is DFQATT and CDR2 is SNEGSKA (reference sequence). CDR3 length equals 15 residues. This chain's CDR3 is CSAKTGPFGHLSQYF. The CDR3 DNA reads as TGCAGTGCTAAGACAGGTCCGTTCGGTCATTTGTCCCAGTACTTC.

This clonotype was recorded a few times. This chain's CDR3 is CSANGLAGVEQFF. CDR3 DNA sequence: TGCAGTGCCAATGGACTAGCGGGGGTTGAGCAGTTCTTC. This chain uses TRBV20-1 with TRBJ2-1, with 13 bases aligning to TRBD2. CDR1 and CDR2 from the germline V gene are DFQATT and SNEGSKA (reference sequence). The trim removed 6 bases at V and 9 bases at J, leaving 5 bases unmatched. CDR3 size: 13 residues.

The V gene is TRBV7-6, the J gene TRBJ2-1; D remains ambiguous. V was shortened by 2 bases and J by 9 bases, with 8 bases between the two germline ends. This CDR3 contains 12 residues. In germline, CDR1 is SGHVS, CDR2 FNYEAQ. The CDR3 loop reads CASSLRWGEQFF. CDR3 in DNA: TGTGCCAGCAGCTTAAGATGGGGTGAGCAGTTCTTC.